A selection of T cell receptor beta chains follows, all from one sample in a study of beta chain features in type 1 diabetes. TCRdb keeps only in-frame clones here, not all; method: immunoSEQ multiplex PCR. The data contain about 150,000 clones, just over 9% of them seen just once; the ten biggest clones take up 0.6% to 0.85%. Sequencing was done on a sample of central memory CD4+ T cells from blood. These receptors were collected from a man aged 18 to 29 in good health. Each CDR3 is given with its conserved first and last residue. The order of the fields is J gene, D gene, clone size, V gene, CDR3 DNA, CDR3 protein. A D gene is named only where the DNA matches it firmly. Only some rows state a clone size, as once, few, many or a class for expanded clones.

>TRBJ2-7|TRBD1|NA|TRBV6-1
TGTGCCAGCAGTGAAAAGACAGGGTTAAAGCAGTACTTC
CASSEKTGLKQYF
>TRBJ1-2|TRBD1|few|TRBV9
TGTGCCAGCAGCCCTCCCGGGACAGGGGGATATGGCTACACCTTC
CASSPPGTGGYGYTF
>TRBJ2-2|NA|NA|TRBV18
TGTGCCAGCTCACCTCGGGTCGCCCCGACCGGGGAGCTGTTTTTT
CASSPRVAPTGELFF
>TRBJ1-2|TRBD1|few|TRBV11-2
TGTGCCAGCAGCAAATTACAGGGGCACGCTGGCTACACCTTC
CASSKLQGHAGYTF
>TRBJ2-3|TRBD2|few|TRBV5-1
TGCGCCAGCAGCGATGGACTAGCGGGGCTCACAGATACGCAGTATTTT
CASSDGLAGLTDTQYF
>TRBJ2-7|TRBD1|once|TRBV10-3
TGTGCCATCAGCTCCGGGACAGGGGAATACGAGCAGTACTTC
CAISSGTGEYEQYF
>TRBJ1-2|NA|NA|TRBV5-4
TGTGCCAGCAGCTATCCCGGCCGACTGGATGGCTACACCTTC
CASSYPGRLDGYTF
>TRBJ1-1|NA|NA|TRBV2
TGTGCCAGCATGATTCAGGGTGGCACTGAAGCTTTCTTT
CASMIQGGTEAFF
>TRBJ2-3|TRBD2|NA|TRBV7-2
TGTGCCAGCAGTTTTAGCGGGGGGGCAGTATGGGACACAGATACGCAGTATTTT
CASSFSGGAVWDTDTQYF
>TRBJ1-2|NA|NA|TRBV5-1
TGCGCCAGCAGCGGACAGAGAACCAACTATGGCTACACCTTC
CASSGQRTNYGYTF
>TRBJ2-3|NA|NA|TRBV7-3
TGTGCCAGCAGCTTAGGTCCTAACACAGATACGCAGTATTTT
CASSLGPNTDTQYF
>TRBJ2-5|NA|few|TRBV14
TGTGCCAGCAGCCAAGCCGGGAGCCTGGGTGGAGAGACCCAGTACTTC
CASSQAGSLGGETQYF
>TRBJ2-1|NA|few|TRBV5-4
TGTGCCAGCAGCTTTACAGAGTACAATGAGCAGTTCTTC
CASSFTEYNEQFF
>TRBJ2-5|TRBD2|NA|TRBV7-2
TGTGCCAGTGCGCGGGGGGGCACTCAAGAGACCCAGTACTTC
CASARGGTQETQYF
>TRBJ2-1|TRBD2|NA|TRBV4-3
TGCGCCAGCAGCCAAGCGTTAGCGGGGGGGCCGAGCGATGAGCAGTTCTTC
CASSQALAGGPSDEQFF
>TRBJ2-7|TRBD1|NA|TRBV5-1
TGCGCCAGCAGCTTTTCCCCAAAGTCCCGGACAGGGTCCTACGAGCAGTACTTC
CASSFSPKSRTGSYEQYF
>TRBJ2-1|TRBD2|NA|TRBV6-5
TGTGCCAGCAGCCCACTAGCGGGGGGGTTCTATGAGCAGTTCTTC
CASSPLAGGFYEQFF
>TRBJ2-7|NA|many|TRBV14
TGTGCCAGCAGCCAAATGAGCAACGAGCAGTACTTC
CASSQMSNEQYF
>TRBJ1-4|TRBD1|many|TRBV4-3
TGCGCCAGCAGTGACACAGGGGGCGGACAGGAAAAACTGTTTTTT
CASSDTGGGQEKLFF
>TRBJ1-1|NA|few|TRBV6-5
TGTGCCAGCAGTTTCTTAGGGGCGAACACTGAAGCTTTCTTT
CASSFLGANTEAFF
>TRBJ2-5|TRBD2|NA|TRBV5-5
TGTGCCAGCAGCTTGGCCGGTGTCCTAGCGGGGGGGAGAGAGACCCAGTACTTC
CASSLAGVLAGGRETQYF
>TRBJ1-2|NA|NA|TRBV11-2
TGTGCCAGCAGCTTACAGGTCGGCGGCTACACCTTC
CASSLQVGGYTF
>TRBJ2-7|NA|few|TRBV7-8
TGTGCCAGCAGCTCGGGACTTCCGACCCAGCAGTACTTC
CASSSGLPTQQYF
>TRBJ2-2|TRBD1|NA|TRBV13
TGTGCCAGCAGCTCGACCTCGGGACAGAAGAACACCGGGGAGCTGTTTTTT
CASSSTSGQKNTGELFF
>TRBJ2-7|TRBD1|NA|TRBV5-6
TGTGCCAGCAGCCGGGGAGAGGGGGCAGGGGGCTTTCACGAGCAGTACTTC
CASSRGEGAGGFHEQYF
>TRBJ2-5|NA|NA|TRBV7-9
TGTGCCAGCAGCTCACATGAAGGGGGTGAGACCCAGTACTTC
CASSSHEGGETQYF
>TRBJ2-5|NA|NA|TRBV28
TGTGCCAGCAGTTCATTCGGGGAGACCCAGTACTTC
CASSSFGETQYF
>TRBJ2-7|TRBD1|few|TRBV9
TGTGCCAGCAGCGGCTCGGGACAGGGGAACCACGAGCAGTACTTC
CASSGSGQGNHEQYF
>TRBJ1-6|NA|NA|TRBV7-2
TGTGCCAGCAGCCCTTTGGGGCTGATTAATTCACCCCTCCACTTT
CASSPLGLINSPLHF
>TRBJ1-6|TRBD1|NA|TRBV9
TGTGCCAGCAGCGCCGACAGGGCGAACTCCTATAATTCACCCCTCCACTTT
CASSADRANSYNSPLHF
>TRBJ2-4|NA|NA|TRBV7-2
TGTGCCAGCAGCAGGTGGGGGGAACCCAAAAACATTCAGTACTTC
CASSRWGEPKNIQYF
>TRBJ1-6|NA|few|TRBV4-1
TGCGCCAGCAGCCAAGAAAGTGCGCTTCATAATTCACCCCTCCACTTT
CASSQESALHNSPLHF
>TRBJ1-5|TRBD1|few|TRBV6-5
TGTGCCAGCGTGAAGACAGGGAGCTACCAGCATTTT
CASVKTGSYQHF
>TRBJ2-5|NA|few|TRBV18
TGTGCCAGCTCACCGGGGCACGGAGAGACCCAGTACTTC
CASSPGHGETQYF
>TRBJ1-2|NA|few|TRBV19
TGTGCCAGTAGTATAGGTGGACAAACAGAGTATGGCTACACCTTC
CASSIGGQTEYGYTF
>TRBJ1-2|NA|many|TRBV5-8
TGTGCCAGCAGCTTGGCTGCGTATGGCTACACCTTC
CASSLAAYGYTF
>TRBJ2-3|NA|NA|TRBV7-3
TGTGCCAGCAGCCCAGGTGGACAGTTCACAGATACGCAGTATTTT
CASSPGGQFTDTQYF